The 4 T cell receptor beta chains below all came from one sample that was sequenced in a study of blood T cells in healthy people across ages. A sample-barcoded 5' primer and a J-beta primer mix were used in a second PCR of roughly 7 to 11 cycles. TCRdb fed the 5' RACE reads into MiXCR, producing one record per CDR3 protein. Among roughly 800,000 distinct CDR3 sequences listed, 40% to 65% were seen once. The source material was blood. These receptors came from a man at least 80 years old in good health.

V gene TRBV3-1 combines with J gene TRBJ1-1; D remains ambiguous. Germline V gives CDR1 LGHDT, CDR2 YNNKEL (reference sequence). This CDR3 has 13 residues. V was clipped by 2 bases and J by 6 bases, with 10 bases between them. The CDR3 region is CASSQLQSAEAFF. The CDR3 DNA sequence: TGTGCCAGCAGCCAATTACAGAGCGCTGAAGCTTTCTTT.

V usage is TRBV5-6 and J usage is TRBJ2-5; 10 bases agree with TRBD1. After removal of 0 bases from V and 7 bases from J, the junction contained 6 bases not matched to a gene. The germline V gene encodes CDR1 SGHDT and CDR2 YYEEEE. The CDR3 length is 15 residues. CDR3 nucleotide sequence: TGTGCCAGCAGCTTGGCGGGACAGGGGAGAGGGACCCAGTACTTC. Its translation: CASSLAGQGRGTQYF.

The chain combines TRBV6-5 with TRBJ2-4; no definite D call. The J call may be mistaken, given a closer DNA end match to TRBJ2-7. This CDR3 is built from 14 residues. Germline-derived CDR1 and CDR2 are MNHEY and SVGAGI. The CDR3 reads CASSYSFRSYEQYF. Written as DNA, the CDR3 is TGTGCCAGCAGTTACTCGTTTAGAAGCTACGAGCAGTACTTC.

The chain combines TRBV27 with TRBJ1-5; D not certain. The V and J ends lost 6 bases and 9 bases respectively, with 15 bases between them. This CDR3 is 13 amino acids long. Germline loops: CDR1 MNHEY, CDR2 SMNVEV (reference sequence). CDR3 protein: CASSLAASLPQHF. The CDR3 nucleotides are TGTGCCAGCAGCCTGGCCGCGAGTCTGCCCCAGCATTTT.